These 23 T cell receptor beta chains were all obtained from the same sample, sequenced in a study of T cell responses to AZD1222 COVID-19 vaccine. Profiled with immunoSEQ multiplex PCR; TCRdb holds only in-frame clones, not every one. The table records more than 85,000 clones, roughly nine tenths of them present only once. The sample was peripheral blood, taken on day 0 of AZD1222 vaccination. These receptor sequences come from an adult in good health.

V gene TRBV19 combines with J gene TRBJ1-1, with D hard to call. This CDR3 contains 13 residues. V lost 8 bases and J lost 4, with 14 bases in between. Looked up from germline, CDR1 is LNHDA and CDR2 is SQIVND (reference sequence). The CDR3 loop reads CASSIYRGTEAFF. CDR3 DNA: TGTGCCAGTTCGATCTACCGGGGCACTGAAGCTTTCTTT.

The rearrangement links TRBV7-2 to TRBJ2-3; no clear D. The germline gives CDR1 SGHTA, CDR2 FQGNSA. The V gene lost 3 bases and the J gene lost 2 bases, with 6 bases spanning the gap. The CDR3 loop spans 13 amino acids. CDR3 coding DNA: TGTGCCAGCAGCTTTTACACCACAGATACGCAGTATTTT. Its protein is CASSFYTTDTQYF.

The genes are TRBV12-3 or TRBV12-4 and TRBJ2-2, with D unclear. Trimming cost V 6 bases and J 3 bases, with 5 bases left between them. The CDR3 extends over 12 amino acids. The CDR3 spells CASSPHTGELFF. CDR3 in DNA: TGTGCCAGCAGCCCTCACACCGGGGAGCTGTTTTTT.

This chain uses TRBV14 with TRBJ1-2; TRBD1 matches at 8 bases. This CDR3 is 13 amino acids long. V was pared by 5 bases and J by 4 bases, with 3 bases of the junction left unmatched. CDR1 is SGHDN, CDR2 FVKESK, per germline. The CDR3 bases are TGTGCCAGCAGCGAGGACAGGGCCTATGGCTACACCTTC. Translation: CASSEDRAYGYTF.

The chain is built from TRBV6-5 and TRBJ1-1; the D gene is possibly TRBD1 (6 bases). Germline V gene sequence: CDR1 MNHEY, CDR2 SVGAGI. The V gene lost 6 bases and the J gene lost 3 bases, with 11 bases spanning the gap. The CDR3 has 13 amino acids. The CDR3 here is CASSLNRDTEAFF. The DNA for the CDR3 is TGTGCCAGCAGCCTGAACAGGGACACTGAAGCTTTCTTT.

The chain couples TRBV15 to TRBJ1-1, with D tentatively TRBD1 (5 bases). This CDR3 is built from 14 residues. The germline CDR1 and CDR2 sequences are LNHNV and YYDKDF (reference sequence). V lost 0 bases and J 5 bases, leaving 10 bases between the germline ends. This chain's CDR3 is CATSRDRGFTEAFF. The CDR3 DNA reads TGTGCCACCAGCAGAGATAGGGGTTTTACTGAAGCTTTCTTT.

The chain recombines TRBV6-5 with TRBJ1-5; 8 bases fit TRBD1. Germline loops: CDR1 MNHEY, CDR2 SVGAGI. The CDR3 sequence is 15 residues long. J gave up 0 bases and V 5 bases, and 3 bases lay outside the gene matches. The CDR3 here is CASSRTGYSNQPQHF. The CDR3 DNA sequence: TGTGCCAGCAGTAGGACAGGGTATAGCAATCAGCCCCAGCATTTT.

This clone is a singleton in its sample. The rearrangement uses TRBV12-3 or TRBV12-4 and TRBJ1-1; D not certain. The CDR3 runs 13 residues. Trimming stripped 6 bases from V and 7 bases from J, with 15 bases between. In DNA, the CDR3 is TGTGCCAGCAGCTCCCGACGGAGAGTTGAAGCTTTCTTT. This sequence encodes CASSSRRRVEAFF.

The rearrangement uses TRBV29-1 and TRBJ1-2; tentatively, D is TRBD1 (5 bases). CDR1 is SQVTM and CDR2 is ANQGSEA in the germline V gene. V lost 0 bases and J 4 bases, leaving 15 bases between the germline ends. The CDR3 totals 15 residues. The CDR3 region has the DNA TGCAGCGTTGAAGATCTCCGGGAAGGGGTCTATGGCTACACCTTC. Translating gives CSVEDLREGVYGYTF.

This chain joins TRBV12-3 or TRBV12-4 and TRBJ1-1; D remains unclear. V dropped 6 bases and J dropped 4 bases, with 6 bases sitting between them. The length of the CDR3 is 11 residues. CDR3 DNA sequence: TGTGCCAGCAGAACGAGCACTGAAGCTTTCTTT. Translating gives CASRTSTEAFF.

The V call is TRBV7-2, the J call TRBJ2-4; tentative D call: TRBD2 (5 bases). The CDR3 runs to 14 residues. The germline gives CDR1 SGHTA, CDR2 FQGNSA. V gave up 6 bases and J gave up 6 bases, with 15 bases separating them. As DNA, the CDR3 is TGTGCCAGCAGTAAAGCGGACCTCGGAAACATTCAGTACTTC. Protein: CASSKADLGNIQYF.

The V gene is TRBV18, the J gene TRBJ1-1; TRBD1 matches 8 bases. The CDR3 is 13 residues long. J gave up 6 bases and V 2 bases, and 2 bases lay outside the gene matches. Germline values: CDR1 KGHSH, CDR2 LQKENI. The CDR3 region is CASSPYRGAEAFF. The CDR3 region has the DNA TGTGCCAGCTCACCATACAGGGGGGCTGAAGCTTTCTTT.

The chain joins TRBV19 to TRBJ2-6; D remains unclear. V shed 2 bases and J shed 0 bases, with 8 bases lying between them. Germline V lookup: CDR1 LNHDA, CDR2 SQIVND (reference sequence). This CDR3 has 16 amino acids. As DNA, the CDR3 is TGTGCCAGTAGTATATTAATTTCCTCTGGGGCCAACGTCCTGACTTTC. It codes for CASSILISSGANVLTF.

A remark on this clone: The limits of the CDR3 on the DNA are not certain, so only TCRdb's listed CDR3 is given. The genes are TRBV15 and TRBJ1-5; the listed D gene, TRBD1, was not tested against the DNA. The CDR3 extends over 15 residues, inclusive of both ends. CDR1 LNHNV and CDR2 YYDKDF come from the germline V gene (reference sequence). The CDR3 protein is CATSRDSGQGQPQHF.

The genes are TRBV30 and TRBJ1-1; D remains unclear. The V end was cut by 0 bases, the J end by 1 base, with 12 bases between. The CDR3 has 15 amino acids. Germline CDR1 is GTSNPN and CDR2 is SVGIG (reference sequence). The CDR3 loop reads CAWSVLGITNTEAFF. The CDR3 coding sequence is TGTGCCTGGAGTGTACTAGGTATTACGAACACTGAAGCTTTCTTT.

The table lists this clone with a few counts. This chain links TRBV5-4 with TRBJ2-5, with TRBD2 matching 11 bases. This CDR3 has 16 amino acids. V was clipped by 2 bases and J by 0 bases; unmatched bases: 3. Germline V gene sequence: CDR1 SGHNT, CDR2 YYREEE (reference sequence). CDR3 DNA: TGTGCCAGCAGCTTTTCTAGCGGGGGGAACCAAGAGACCCAGTACTTC. This encodes CASSFSSGGNQETQYF.

In this sample, this clone turned up once. This sequence joins TRBV5-1 and TRBJ1-4, with 8 bases matching TRBD1. V lost 0 bases to trimming and J lost 3 bases; unmatched junction nucleotides: 4. Germline V lookup: CDR1 SGHRS, CDR2 YFSETQ. The CDR3 is made up of 16 amino acids. The CDR3 is CASSLVGQEANEKLFF. The CDR3, as DNA: TGCGCCAGCAGCTTGGTGGGACAGGAAGCTAATGAAAAACTGTTTTTT.

The V gene is TRBV30, the J gene TRBJ1-2; no reliable D call. With 1 base removed from V and 8 bases from J, the gap between germline ends came to 14 bases. The CDR3 has 13 residues. CDR1 GTSNPN and CDR2 SVGIG come from the germline V gene (reference sequence). CDR3 protein: CAWSEFRAEGYTF. Here the CDR3 DNA reads TGTGCCTGGAGTGAATTTCGGGCTGAGGGCTACACCTTC.

The chain uses TRBV2 and TRBJ1-5; TRBD1 is a possible D gene (6 bases). With 9 bases removed from V and 0 bases from J, the gap between germline ends came to 15 bases. The CDR3 consists of 15 residues. CDR1 is SNHLY and CDR2 is FYNNEI in the germline V gene. The DNA for the CDR3 is TGTGCCAGTTCGTTCTGGACAGATAGCAATCAGCCCCAGCATTTT. This sequence encodes CASSFWTDSNQPQHF.

V and J are TRBV7-2 and TRBJ2-7; D is unresolved. Between the trimmed V and J ends, which lost 4 bases and 0 bases, there was a span of 7 bases. CDR1 SGHTA and CDR2 FQGNSA come from the germline V gene. CDR3 length: 13 amino acids. The CDR3 region has the DNA TGTGCCAGCAGCTCGGCGGACTCCTACGAGCAGTACTTC. Amino acid sequence: CASSSADSYEQYF.

CDR3 sequence (DNA): TGTGCCAGCTCATTAATGGCGGCTAGCGGGATCGCCGGGGAGCTGTTTTTT. This codes for CASSLMAASGIAGELFF. J is TRBJ2-2 and V is TRBV18; 9 nucleotides match TRBD2. This CDR3 has 17 amino acids. V shed 5 bases and J 6 bases; nucleotides not matched to a gene: 13. Germline V gene lookup returns CDR1 KGHSH and CDR2 LQKENI.

This chain uses TRBV6-1 with TRBJ1-6, with D possibly matching TRBD1 (6 bases). V was trimmed by 1 base and J by 10 bases, leaving 14 bases between them. This CDR3 is 15 amino acids long. Germline V lookup: CDR1 MNHNS, CDR2 SASEGT. The chain's CDR3 is CASSEEPGAKSPLHF. The CDR3 coding sequence is TGTGCCAGCAGTGAAGAACCGGGGGCAAAATCACCCCTCCACTTT.

J is TRBJ2-1 and V is TRBV3-1 (or the pseudogene TRBV3-2); D not resolved. The germline V gene encodes CDR1 LGHDT and CDR2 YNNKEL (reference sequence). The CDR3 is made up of 13 amino acids. V lost 3 bases and J lost 10, with 13 bases in between. The CDR3 DNA reads as TGTGCCAGCAGCCATTCAACGGCCGGGGAGCAGTTCTTC. It translates to CASSHSTAGEQFF.